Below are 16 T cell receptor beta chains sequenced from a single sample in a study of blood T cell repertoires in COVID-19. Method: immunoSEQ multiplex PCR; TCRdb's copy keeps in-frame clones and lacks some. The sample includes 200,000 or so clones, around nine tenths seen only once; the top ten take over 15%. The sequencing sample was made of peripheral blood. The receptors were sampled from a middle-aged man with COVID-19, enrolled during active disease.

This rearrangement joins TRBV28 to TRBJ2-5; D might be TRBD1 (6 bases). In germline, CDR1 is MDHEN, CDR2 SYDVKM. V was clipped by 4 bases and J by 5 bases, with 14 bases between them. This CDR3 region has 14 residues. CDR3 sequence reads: CASSSNQGHETQYF. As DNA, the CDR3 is TGTGCCAGCAGTTCGAATCAGGGGCACGAGACCCAGTACTTC.

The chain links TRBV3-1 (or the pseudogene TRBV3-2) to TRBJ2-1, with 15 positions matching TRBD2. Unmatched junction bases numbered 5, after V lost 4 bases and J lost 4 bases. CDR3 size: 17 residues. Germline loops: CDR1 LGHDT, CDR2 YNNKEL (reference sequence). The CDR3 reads CASSPGLAGGAYNEQFF. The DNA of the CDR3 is TGTGCCAGCAGCCCCGGACTAGCGGGAGGGGCGTACAATGAGCAGTTCTTC.

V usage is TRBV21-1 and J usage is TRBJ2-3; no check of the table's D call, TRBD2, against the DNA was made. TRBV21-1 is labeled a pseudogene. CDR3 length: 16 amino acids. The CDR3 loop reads CASSAARGLLLHRLYF. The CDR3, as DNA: TGTGCCAGCAGCGCCGCCCGGGGACTACTATTACACAGGCTGTATTTT.

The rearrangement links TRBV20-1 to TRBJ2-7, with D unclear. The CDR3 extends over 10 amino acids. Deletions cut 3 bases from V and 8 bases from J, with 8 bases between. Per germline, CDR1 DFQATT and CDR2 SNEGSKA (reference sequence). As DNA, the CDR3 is TGCAGTGCTAGGACTGAGAAGCAGTACTTC. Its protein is CSARTEKQYF.

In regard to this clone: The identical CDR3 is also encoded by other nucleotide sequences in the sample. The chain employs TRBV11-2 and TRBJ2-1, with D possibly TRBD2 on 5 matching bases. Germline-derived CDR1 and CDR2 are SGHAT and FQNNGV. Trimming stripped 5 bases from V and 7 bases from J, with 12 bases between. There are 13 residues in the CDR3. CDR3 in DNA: TGTGCCAGCAGCCTTGGACTGTCTAATGAGCAGTTCTTC. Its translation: CASSLGLSNEQFF. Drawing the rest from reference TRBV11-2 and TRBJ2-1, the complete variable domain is EAGVAQSPRYKIIEKRQSVAFWCNPISGHATLYWYQQILGQGPKLLIQFQNNGVVDDSQLPKDRFSAERLKGVDSTLKIQPAKLEDSAVYLCASSLGLSNEQFFGPGTRLTVL.

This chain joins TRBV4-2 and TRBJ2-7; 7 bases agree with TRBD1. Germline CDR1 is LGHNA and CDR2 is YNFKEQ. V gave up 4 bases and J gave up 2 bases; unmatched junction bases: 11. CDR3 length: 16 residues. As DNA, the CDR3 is TGTGCCAGCAGCCGAGAGCTCCGGGACAGTACCTACGAGCAGTACTTC. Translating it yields CASSRELRDSTYEQYF.

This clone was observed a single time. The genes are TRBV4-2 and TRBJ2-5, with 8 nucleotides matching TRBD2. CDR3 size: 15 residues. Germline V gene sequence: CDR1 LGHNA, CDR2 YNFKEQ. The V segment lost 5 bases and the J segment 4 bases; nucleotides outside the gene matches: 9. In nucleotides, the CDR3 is TGTGCCAGCAGCAAGCGACTAGCGAGTGGAGAGACCCAGTACTTC. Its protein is CASSKRLASGETQYF.

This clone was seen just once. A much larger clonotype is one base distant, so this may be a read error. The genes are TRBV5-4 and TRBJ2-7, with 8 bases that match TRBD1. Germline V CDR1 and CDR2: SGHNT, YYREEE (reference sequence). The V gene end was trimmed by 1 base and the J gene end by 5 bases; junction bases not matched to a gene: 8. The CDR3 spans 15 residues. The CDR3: CASSLRTGQGNEQYF. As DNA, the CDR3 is TGTGCCAGCAGCTTGAGGACCGGACAGGGTAACGAGCAGTACTTC.

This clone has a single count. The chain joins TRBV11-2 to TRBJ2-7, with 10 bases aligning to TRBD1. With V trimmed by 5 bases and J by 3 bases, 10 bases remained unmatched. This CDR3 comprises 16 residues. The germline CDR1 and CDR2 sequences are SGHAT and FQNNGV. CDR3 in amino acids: CASSPPPGQGRYEQYF. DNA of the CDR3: TGTGCCAGCAGCCCACCCCCGGGACAGGGGCGCTACGAGCAGTACTTC.

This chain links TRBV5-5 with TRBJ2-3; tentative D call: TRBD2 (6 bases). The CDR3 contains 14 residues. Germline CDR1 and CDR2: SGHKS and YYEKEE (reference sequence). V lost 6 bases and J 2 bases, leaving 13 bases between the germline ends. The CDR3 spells CASIVDYHTDTQYF. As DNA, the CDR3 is TGTGCCAGCATAGTGGACTACCACACAGATACGCAGTATTTT.

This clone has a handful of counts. The CDR3 loop is CSASRLAALYEQYF. The CDR3 coding sequence is TGCAGTGCTAGTCGACTAGCGGCGCTCTACGAGCAGTACTTC. This chain links TRBV20-1 with TRBJ2-7; 9 bases fit TRBD2. Germline V gene data show CDR1 as DFQATT and CDR2 as SNEGSKA (reference sequence). Trimming cost V 3 bases and J 3 bases; bases outside gene matches: 6. This CDR3 is built from 14 residues.

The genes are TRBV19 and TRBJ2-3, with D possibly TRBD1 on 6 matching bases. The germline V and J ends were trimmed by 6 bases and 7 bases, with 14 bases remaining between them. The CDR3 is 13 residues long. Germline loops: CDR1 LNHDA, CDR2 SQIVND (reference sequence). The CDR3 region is CASSGQQGYTQYF. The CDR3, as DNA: TGTGCCAGTAGCGGACAACAGGGATATACGCAGTATTTT.

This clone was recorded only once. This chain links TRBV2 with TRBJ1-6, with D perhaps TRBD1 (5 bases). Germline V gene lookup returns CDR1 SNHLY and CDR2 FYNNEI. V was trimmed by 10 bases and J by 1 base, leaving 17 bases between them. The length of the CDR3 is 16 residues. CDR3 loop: CATERQGESYNSPLHF. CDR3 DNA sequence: TGTGCCACAGAGAGGCAGGGCGAGTCCTATAATTCACCCCTCCACTTT.

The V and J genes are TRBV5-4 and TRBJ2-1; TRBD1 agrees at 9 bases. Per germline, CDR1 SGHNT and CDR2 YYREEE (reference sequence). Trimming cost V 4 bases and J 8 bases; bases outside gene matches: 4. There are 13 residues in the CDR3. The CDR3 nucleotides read TGTGCCAGCAGCAGACAGGGGGGCCATGAGCAGTTCTTC. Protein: CASSRQGGHEQFF.

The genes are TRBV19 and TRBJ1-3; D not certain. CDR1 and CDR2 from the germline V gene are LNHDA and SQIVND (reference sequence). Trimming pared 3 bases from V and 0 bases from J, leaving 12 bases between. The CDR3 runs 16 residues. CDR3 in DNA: TGTGCCAGTAGTATTCGTCGCCTGAGCTCTGGAAACACCATATATTTT. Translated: CASSIRRLSSGNTIYF. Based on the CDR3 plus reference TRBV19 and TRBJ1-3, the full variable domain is DGGITQSPKYLFRKEGQNVTLSCEQNLNHDAMYWYRQDPGQGLRLIYYSQIVNDFQKGDIAEGYSVSREKKESFPLTVTSAQKNPTAFYLCASSIRRLSSGNTIYFGEGSWLTVV.

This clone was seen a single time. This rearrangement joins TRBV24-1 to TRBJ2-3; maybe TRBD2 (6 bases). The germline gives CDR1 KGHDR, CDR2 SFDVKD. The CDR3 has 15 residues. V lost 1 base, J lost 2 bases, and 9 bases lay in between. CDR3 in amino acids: CATSDFRTTTDTQYF. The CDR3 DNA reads TGTGCCACCAGTGATTTCCGGACTACCACAGATACGCAGTATTTT.